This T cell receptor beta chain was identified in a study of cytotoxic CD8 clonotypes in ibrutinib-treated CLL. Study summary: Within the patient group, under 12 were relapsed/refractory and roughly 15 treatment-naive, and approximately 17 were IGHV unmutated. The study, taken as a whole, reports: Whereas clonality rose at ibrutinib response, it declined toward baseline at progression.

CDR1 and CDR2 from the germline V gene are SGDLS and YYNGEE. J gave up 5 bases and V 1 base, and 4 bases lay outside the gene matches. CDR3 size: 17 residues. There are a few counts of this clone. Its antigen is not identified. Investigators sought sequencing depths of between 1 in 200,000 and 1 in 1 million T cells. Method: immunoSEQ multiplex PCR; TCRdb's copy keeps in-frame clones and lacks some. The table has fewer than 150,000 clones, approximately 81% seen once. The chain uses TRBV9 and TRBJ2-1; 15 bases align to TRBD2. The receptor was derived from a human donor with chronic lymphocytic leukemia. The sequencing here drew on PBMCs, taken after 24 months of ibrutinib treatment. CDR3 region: CASSVKGLAGGNNEQFF. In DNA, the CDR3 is TGTGCCAGCAGCGTAAAGGGACTAGCGGGGGGAAACAATGAGCAGTTCTTC.